This T cell receptor (beta chain) is from a study of cytomegalovirus exposure and HLA in healthy donors. The study, taken as a whole, reports: HLA allele associations emerged for about 18,000 TCR beta sequences in a later analysis, at 0.05 false discovery rate. One variant, a missense change in DCLRE1C, was linked in a later analysis to TCR beta V- and J-gene trimming.

This clone was detected only once. Its antigen remains unknown. The PCR employed 60 Vbeta primers together with 13 Jbeta primers. Sequenced by immunoSEQ multiplex PCR; TCRdb stores in-frame clones only, minus some. The sample yields 100,000 to 120,000 clones, around four fifths seen once. Trimming took off 0 bases at V and 7 bases at J, with 15 bases between the two ends. CDR3 length: 15 amino acids. Germline CDR1 and CDR2: LNHDA and SQIVND (reference sequence). The clonotype originates from a man under 40 in good health and CMV-seropositive. The sequenced sample consisted of PBMCs. The V and J genes are TRBV19 and TRBJ1-1; D unresolved. The DNA of the CDR3 is TGTGCCAGTAGTATAGATCGCCTAAGAAGAGGTGAAGCTTTCTTT. The encoded protein is CASSIDRLRRGEAFF.